Presented here are 14 T cell receptor beta chains from one specimen sequenced in a study of blood T cell repertoires in COVID-19. Produced via immunoSEQ multiplex PCR; TCRdb's table is partial and in-frame only. Altogether some 38,000 clones are present, around 85% being singletons, with the ten largest covering 4.5% to 5.5%. The specimen was peripheral blood. These receptor sequences come from a man aged 45-65 years with active COVID-19.

This sequence joins TRBV7-9 and TRBJ2-1; 10 positions match TRBD2. Germline CDR1 reads SEHNR; CDR2 reads FQNEAQ (reference sequence). This CDR3 region has 19 residues. J lost 0 bases, V lost 3 bases, and 11 bases had no gene match. The CDR3, as DNA: TGTGCCAGCAGCTTTTCGGCTAGCGGGGGTATGAGCTCCTACAATGAGCAGTTCTTC. This encodes CASSFSASGGMSSYNEQFF.

V gene TRBV6-5 combines with J gene TRBJ2-1; the match to TRBD2 covers 9 bases. This CDR3 has 15 amino acids. The germline gives CDR1 MNHEY, CDR2 SVGAGI. V shed 2 bases and J 7 bases; nucleotides not matched to a gene: 6. CDR3 protein: CASSYTGGGANEQFF. The CDR3 DNA sequence: TGTGCCAGCAGTTACACGGGCGGGGGGGCGAATGAGCAGTTCTTC.

The rearrangement uses TRBV6-4 and TRBJ2-1, with D hard to call. The CDR3 is 13 amino acids. Germline CDR1 and CDR2: MRHNA and SNTAGT. V was trimmed by 4 bases and J by 6 bases, leaving 10 bases between them. The CDR3 DNA reads as TGTGCCAGCAGTGCTGAGAGAGGCAATGAGCAGTTCTTC. This translates into CASSAERGNEQFF.

The V call is TRBV19, the J call TRBJ1-4, with 8 bases aligning to TRBD1. V gave up 4 bases and J gave up 3 bases; unmatched junction bases: 7. CDR1 and CDR2 (germline): LNHDA, SQIVND (reference sequence). The CDR3 runs to 16 residues. CDR3 amino acids: CASSRTGRGANEKLFF. DNA for the CDR3: TGTGCCAGTAGTAGGACAGGGAGAGGGGCTAATGAAAAACTGTTTTTT.

The chain is built from TRBV12-3 or TRBV12-4 and TRBJ2-1; 7 bases are a match to TRBD2. The V and J ends lost 5 bases and 9 bases, in that order; junction bases with no gene match: 4. CDR3 length equals 12 residues. The CDR3 here is CASSVTSLEQFF. The CDR3 DNA follows: TGTGCCAGCAGTGTGACTAGCCTTGAGCAGTTCTTC.

The chain recombines TRBV28 with TRBJ2-1; 13 nucleotides align to TRBD2. V shed 4 bases and J 7 bases; nucleotides not matched to a gene: 13. In germline, CDR1 is MDHEN, CDR2 SYDVKM. CDR3 size: 18 residues. Here the CDR3 DNA reads TGTGCCAGCAGTTCAACCACCTCGGGACTAGCGGGGTTGAATGAGCAGTTCTTC. The encoded protein is CASSSTTSGLAGLNEQFF.

The gene calls are TRBV7-9 and TRBJ2-3; 9 bases match TRBD1. Germline values: CDR1 SEHNR, CDR2 FQNEAQ (reference sequence). V lost 5 bases, J lost 5 bases, and 8 bases stayed unmatched. This CDR3 comprises 15 residues. The CDR3 spells CASSPGQGYRDTQYF. The CDR3 nucleotides are TGTGCCAGCAGCCCCGGACAGGGGTACCGAGATACGCAGTATTTT. Based on the CDR3 plus reference TRBV7-9 and TRBJ2-3, the full variable domain is DTGVSQNPRHKITKRGQNVTFRCDPISEHNRLYWYRQTLGQGPEFLTYFQNEAQLEKSRLLSDRFSAERPKGSFSTLEIQRTEQGDSAMYLCASSPGQGYRDTQYFGPGTRLTVL.

CDR3 sequence (DNA): TGTGCCAGTAGTAGCCCGGGACAAAACCCCTACGAGCAGTACTTC. Translating it yields CASSSPGQNPYEQYF. The rearrangement uses TRBV19 and TRBJ2-7; TRBD1 is a possible D gene (6 bases). Trimming left V 4 bases short and J 2 bases short, with 15 bases between. The V gene's germline CDR1 is LNHDA and CDR2 SQIVND (reference sequence). CDR3 length: 15 amino acids.

The V gene is TRBV11-2, the J gene TRBJ2-7, with no clear D. The germline V gene encodes CDR1 SGHAT and CDR2 FQNNGV. V shed 3 bases and J shed 2 bases, with 11 bases lying between them. The CDR3 loop spans 14 amino acids. The CDR3 is CASSFYGTAYEQYF. Here the CDR3 DNA reads TGTGCCAGCAGCTTTTATGGCACCGCCTACGAGCAGTACTTC.

This clone was detected a few times. The chain links TRBV2 to TRBJ2-7, with D perhaps matching TRBD2 (6 bases). CDR1 and CDR2 (germline): SNHLY, FYNNEI. Trimming removed 3 bases at V and 4 bases at J, with 13 bases between. The CDR3 loop spans 14 amino acids. The CDR3 is CASSEGLPGYEQYF. CDR3 bases: TGTGCCAGCAGTGAGGGACTCCCCGGGTACGAGCAGTACTTC. The whole variable domain, filled in from reference TRBV2 and TRBJ2-7, reads EPEVTQTPSHQVTQMGQEVILRCVPISNHLYFYWYRQILGQKVEFLVSFYNNEISEKSEIFDDQFSVERPDGSNFTLKIRSTKLEDSAMYFCASSEGLPGYEQYFGPGTRLTVT.

The J gene is TRBJ2-2, the V gene TRBV6-2 or TRBV6-3; 8 bases align to TRBD1. Trimming cost V 6 bases and J 1 base; bases outside gene matches: 4. CDR3 length equals 15 residues. Germline assignment: CDR1 MNHEY and CDR2 SVGEGT. CDR3 residues: CASSHGQGNTGELFF. The CDR3 coding sequence is TGTGCCAGCAGCCACGGACAGGGGAACACCGGGGAGCTGTTTTTT.

This clone was recorded once. This sequence joins TRBV5-1 and TRBJ2-3, with TRBD1 identical over 9 bases. In germline, CDR1 is SGHRS, CDR2 YFSETQ. V shed 2 bases, J shed 2 bases, and the junction held 6 bases outside the gene matches. This CDR3 has 16 amino acids. Written as DNA, the CDR3 is TGCGCCAGCAGCTTAGGACAGGGGTCGATCACAGATACGCAGTATTTT. Encoded protein: CASSLGQGSITDTQYF.

This clone was seen only a few times. V is TRBV3-1 (or the pseudogene TRBV3-2) and J is TRBJ1-4; D is unresolved. The ends were cut back, 2 bases at V and 5 bases at J, with 12 bases in the middle. CDR1 and CDR2 (germline): LGHDT, YNNKEL (reference sequence). This CDR3 contains 15 residues. CDR3 protein: CASSQSELTNEKLFF. CDR3 nucleotides: TGTGCCAGCAGCCAATCGGAGTTAACCAATGAAAAACTGTTTTTT.

The V gene is TRBV6-5, the J gene TRBJ2-3; possibly TRBD1 for D (5 bases). This CDR3 has 16 residues. V was trimmed by 0 bases and J by 2 bases, leaving 12 bases between them. Looked up from germline, CDR1 is MNHEY and CDR2 is SVGAGI. CDR3 region: CASSYSGRGYTDTQYF. In DNA form, the CDR3 reads TGTGCCAGCAGTTACTCGGGAAGGGGTTACACAGATACGCAGTATTTT.